This T cell receptor (beta chain) was identified during a study of regulatory T cells in long-lasting Graves disease. Whole-study results and caveats: Persistent disease showed a preference for TRBV28, TRBJ1-2 and TRBJ2-5.

The time point was: newly diagnosed GD, antithyroid drugs for less than 3 months. RNA isolated from PBMCs was used to make the TCR library. An endocrinology department in Xi'an, China, recruited the patients. CDR3-region Arm-PCR and iRepertoire HTBI primers produced the TCR beta libraries. Each CDR3 protein is one row after TCRdb ran MiXCR on the multiplex PCR reads. The table records roughly 220,000 distinct CDR3 sequences, approximately 20% of them present only once. As to this clonotype: What it binds is unknown.

The germline V gene has CDR1 MGHDK and CDR2 SYGVNS. Trimming left V 1 base short and J 7 bases short, with 11 bases between. The CDR3 has 15 residues. The source of this sequence is a female donor with Graves disease. Sequencing used peripheral blood mononuclear cells (PBMCs), obtained at new diagnosis, from a patient treated with antithyroid drugs. This chain links TRBV25-1 with TRBJ1-6, with D maybe TRBD1 (5 bases). CDR3 nucleotides: TGTGCCAGCAGTGAATGGGGCAGTACAAATTCACCCCTCCACTTT. Protein sequence: CASSEWGSTNSPLHF.